This T cell receptor beta chain was sequenced in a study of blood T cell repertoires in COVID-19 (dated by TCRdb to the early 2020s). Study-level background: Samples from collaborators originated in the United States, Italy and Spain and spanned both the acute and convalescent phases of COVID-19. The material from the prospective study consisted of cDNA or gDNA derived from T cells, B-cell-depleted T cells, or PBMCs. The dataset comprised deeply sampled blood TCRbeta repertoires from subjects exposed to, actively infected with, or recovered from COVID-19. A freely available public database, intended as a resource for researchers studying the immune response to SARS-CoV-2, is where the repertoires were released. The samples were drawn from two sources: the first 160 participants of the ongoing ImmuneRACE study, and 1,000 to 1,500 subjects contributed by 6 global collaborators. A de-identified subject ID, COVID-19 status, age in years and sex were almost always included in the sample metadata. Where available, HLA class I and class II types were obtained from metadata supplied by the sample provider rather than from assay-based typing. What the research found in general, with its limitations: The quantity of clinical and demographic metadata differed by source and by participant and was supplied without curation.

The CDR3 contains 14 residues, cysteine and phenylalanine counted. CDR3 DNA only is kept here, 42 bases in frame from base 1. CDR1 and CDR2 are drawn from the germline V gene (reference sequence): LGHDT, YNNKEL. The germline ends are 9 bases apart after V is trimmed by 0 bases and J by 4 bases. TCRbeta CDR3 regions were amplified from genomic DNA using the immunoSEQ Assay, a bias-controlled multiplex PCR. The authors' pipeline ran thus. The number of nucleated cells in each sample was estimated by amplification of reference gene primers within the assay. To quantify the absolute abundance of each unique TCRbeta CDR3 rearrangement, sequence reads were collapsed and filtered. For each sample, productive Simpson clonality was calculated by taking the square root of Simpson's diversity index across productive rearrangements. Sourced from immuneACCESS, this table was stored by TCRdb with only in-frame sequences that have V and J called. A share of the clones is absent; for the studies checked, an unresolved V gene accounts for under half, and the remainder has no known explanation. V and J calls plus clone size are reproduced from that table; the DNA served to infer D and trimming. The sample includes 250,000 or so clones, with around 89% observed a single time. Clones ranked in the top ten supply roughly 8.6% of the sample.

A word on this clone: No cognate antigen has been identified for it. Base qualities are not provided; no much larger clone lies one nucleotide away.

Enrolling through a virtual design, the prospective study's participants ranged in age from roughly 18 to 89 years and lived across about two dozen United States geographic areas. To assign participants to cohorts, the prospective study relied on clinical history that participants themselves reported in a screening survey and a study questionnaire. ImmuneRACE Cohort 3 recovered participants were defined by two consecutive negative NP/OP PCR tests, healthcare professional clearance, or symptom resolution. In the prospective study, mobile phlebotomists collected whole blood, serum and a nasopharyngeal or oropharyngeal swab from each participant. Additional blood draws and questionnaires over an approximately two-month period could optionally be provided by prospective study participants. Before DNA extraction, blood samples from the prospective study were shipped at room temperature or frozen.

The source of this sequence is a man in his forties who had recovered from COVID-19. Sequencing was performed on PBMCs or T cells enriched from blood (not recorded which). The chain employs TRBV3-1 (or the pseudogene TRBV3-2) and TRBJ1-2; no D gene is confidently identified. CDR3 reads: CASSQDRRSYGYTF. The sequenced DNA: TGTGCCAGCAGCCAAGATCGACGGAGCTATGGCTACACCTTC.